These 24 T cell receptor beta chains were sequenced from one sample in a study of cytomegalovirus exposure and HLA in healthy donors. 60 Vbeta and 13 Jbeta primers were used in PCR. Sequencing was performed with immunoSEQ multiplex PCR; in TCRdb, only in-frame clones are kept and a portion is missing. The data hold roughly 110,000 clones, with about 79% observed a single time. The sequenced sample was PBMCs. The origin of the receptors is a woman in her late teens or twenties in good health and CMV-seropositive.

V and J are TRBV9 and TRBJ1-2, with 7 bases identical to TRBD1. The length of the CDR3 is 13 residues. J gave up 5 bases and V 3 bases, and 4 bases lay outside the gene matches. The germline CDR1 and CDR2 sequences are SGDLS and YYNGEE. The CDR3 is CASSDRGRYGYTF. CDR3 sequence (DNA): TGTGCCAGCAGCGACAGGGGTCGGTATGGCTACACCTTC.

The sample holds one count of this clone. The gene calls are TRBV6-5 and TRBJ2-1; 13 positions match TRBD2. V lost 7 bases to trimming and J lost 7 bases; unmatched junction nucleotides: 4. Germline CDR1 is MNHEY and CDR2 is SVGAGI. This CDR3 is 14 amino acids long. CDR3 DNA: TGTGCCAGCAAGACTAGCGGGAGGTCGAATGAGCAGTTCTTC. Its translation is CASKTSGRSNEQFF.

This clone appeared a few times. The rearrangement joins TRBV11-1 to TRBJ1-2; D is unresolved. V was clipped by 5 bases and J by 13 bases, with 17 bases between them. This CDR3 region has 12 residues. Germline V gives CDR1 SGHAT, CDR2 FQDESV (reference sequence). Written as DNA, the CDR3 is TGTGCCAGCAGCCCCCTGGAACTCGGAGCCACCTTC. Its protein product is CASSPLELGATF.

The chain carries TRBV28 and TRBJ2-1; 14 positions agree with TRBD2. Trimming took 3 bases from V and 3 from J; bases not matched to a gene: 10. The germline gives CDR1 MDHEN, CDR2 SYDVKM. This CDR3 comprises 19 residues. The CDR3 DNA follows: TGTGCCAGCAGTTTCCGACTAGCGGGAGGGCCAACGAACTACAATGAGCAGTTCTTC. The encoded protein is CASSFRLAGGPTNYNEQFF.

The V call is TRBV6-1, the J call TRBJ2-7; 7 bases align to TRBD1. V lost 5 bases and J lost 3; bases outside the gene matches: 10. The germline CDR1 and CDR2 sequences are MNHNS and SASEGT. The CDR3 is made up of 15 amino acids. CDR3 in amino acids: CASSIRQGPFYEQYF. CDR3 coding DNA: TGTGCCAGCAGTATAAGACAGGGACCCTTCTACGAGCAGTACTTC.

The V call is TRBV9, the J call TRBJ2-7, with 12 bases lining up with TRBD1. The CDR3 runs to 15 residues. Looked up from germline, CDR1 is SGDLS and CDR2 is YYNGEE. J gave up 5 bases and V 4 bases, and 7 bases lay outside the gene matches. CDR3 in amino acids: CASSPPGQGAHEQYF. The CDR3, as DNA: TGTGCCAGCAGCCCTCCGGGACAGGGGGCCCACGAGCAGTACTTC.

J is TRBJ2-7 and V is TRBV18; tentative D call: TRBD1 (6 bases). The CDR3 is 15 residues long. Germline CDR1 is KGHSH and CDR2 is LQKENI. V lost 2 bases and J 7 bases, leaving 18 bases between the germline ends. CDR3 sequence (DNA): TGTGCCAGCTCACCAATACAGGGATCCTGGGGAGAGCAGTACTTC. Protein product: CASSPIQGSWGEQYF. Full variable domain (rest looked up from reference TRBV18 and TRBJ2-7): NAGVMQNPRHLVRRRGQEARLRCSPMKGHSHVYWYRQLPEEGLKFMVYLQKENIIDESGMPKERFSAEFPKEGPSILRIQQVVRGDSAAYFCASSPIQGSWGEQYFGPGTRLTVT.

This sequence joins TRBV19 and TRBJ2-1, with TRBD2 identical over 13 bases. The CDR3 totals 15 residues. V lost 2 bases and J lost 9; bases outside the gene matches: 4. Germline CDR1 is LNHDA and CDR2 is SQIVND (reference sequence). This chain's CDR3 is CASSIHGLAGAEQFF. The DNA of the CDR3 is TGTGCCAGTAGTATACACGGACTAGCGGGAGCTGAGCAGTTCTTC.

This clone was seen a handful of times. The chain recombines TRBV30 with TRBJ2-1; D is undetermined. V was cut by 5 bases and J by 8 bases, with 10 bases left in between. CDR3 length equals 11 residues. Germline V gives CDR1 GTSNPN, CDR2 SVGIG (reference sequence). CDR3 amino acids: CAWAELDEQFF. CDR3 DNA: TGTGCCTGGGCGGAGCTTGATGAGCAGTTCTTC.

This chain uses TRBV7-2 with TRBJ2-1, with D tentatively TRBD2 (5 bases). This CDR3 comprises 14 residues. V was pared by 6 bases and J by 0 bases, with 9 bases between. Germline CDR1 is SGHTA and CDR2 is FQGNSA. CDR3: CASRSGHSYNEQFF. For the CDR3, the DNA is TGTGCCAGCAGGAGCGGTCACTCCTACAATGAGCAGTTCTTC.

This clone was recorded only once. V usage is TRBV10-3 and J usage is TRBJ1-5; D call uncertain. This CDR3 contains 18 residues. Trimming stripped 10 bases from V and 4 bases from J, with 29 bases between. From germline, CDR1 is ENHRY and CDR2 SYGVKD. The CDR3 sequence is CATRPGYTLTVANQPQHF. The CDR3 DNA reads TGTGCCACCCGACCGGGGTATACGCTAACAGTCGCAAATCAGCCCCAGCATTTT.

The chain has TRBV19 and TRBJ2-2, with D hard to call. This CDR3 is built from 13 residues. CDR1 and CDR2 (germline): LNHDA, SQIVND (reference sequence). V was trimmed by 5 bases and J by 6 bases, leaving 10 bases between them. The CDR3: CASSSSSAGELFF. The CDR3 DNA sequence: TGTGCCAGTAGTTCTAGTTCGGCCGGGGAGCTGTTTTTT.

This chain connects TRBV7-3 to TRBJ2-7; 10 bases line up with TRBD2. CDR1 SGHTA and CDR2 FQGTGA come from the germline V gene. Trimming at V came to 4 bases and at J to 7 bases, leaving 7 bases not matched to a gene. The CDR3 consists of 14 residues. For the CDR3, the DNA is TGTGCCAGCAGCTCTCTAGCGGGAGTGGGGGAGCAGTACTTC. Protein product: CASSSLAGVGEQYF. The full variable domain, completed using reference TRBV7-3 and TRBJ2-7, is GAGVSQTPSNKVTEKGKYVELRCDPISGHTALYWYRQSLGQGPEFLIYFQGTGAADDSGLPNDRFFAVRPEGSVSTLKIQRTERGDSAVYLCASSSLAGVGEQYFGPGTRLTVT.

The rearrangement uses TRBV27 and TRBJ2-1; D perhaps matches TRBD2 (6 bases). The germline V gene has CDR1 MNHEY and CDR2 SMNVEV (reference sequence). V was cut by 7 bases and J by 6 bases, with 16 bases left in between. The CDR3 loop spans 14 amino acids. DNA for the CDR3: TGTGCCAGCACCACGGGGGTAGGCTTCAATGAGCAGTTCTTC. This gives the protein CASTTGVGFNEQFF.

A single count supports this clone. The rearrangement links TRBV7-9 to TRBJ2-1; maybe TRBD2 (6 bases). In germline, CDR1 is SEHNR, CDR2 FQNEAQ (reference sequence). This CDR3 contains 16 residues. Trimming cost V 5 bases and J 0 bases, with 14 bases left between them. CDR3 in amino acids: CASSPGTGSSYNEQFF. The CDR3 DNA reads TGTGCCAGCAGCCCGGGGACTGGGAGCTCCTACAATGAGCAGTTCTTC.

The V gene is TRBV6-6, the J gene TRBJ1-5, with D perhaps TRBD1 (5 bases). This CDR3 comprises 16 residues. The germline CDR1 and CDR2 sequences are MNHNY and SVGAGI (reference sequence). Trimming left V 2 bases short and J 3 bases short, with 14 bases between. The CDR3 DNA follows: TGTGCCAGCAGTTACCCGACAGACGAACTCAATCAGCCCCAGCATTTT. Its protein product is CASSYPTDELNQPQHF.

The chain has TRBV19 and TRBJ1-2; tentative D call: TRBD1 (6 bases). Looked up from germline, CDR1 is LNHDA and CDR2 is SQIVND (reference sequence). The CDR3 is 14 residues long. Between the trimmed V and J ends, which lost 1 base and 2 bases, there was a span of 8 bases. The CDR3 region has the DNA TGTGCCAGTAGTATAGGGGGGCGGAACTATGGCTACACCTTC. Residues: CASSIGGRNYGYTF.

V is TRBV7-9 and J is TRBJ1-1; D not certain. Germline values: CDR1 SEHNR, CDR2 FQNEAQ (reference sequence). The CDR3 contains 13 residues. V dropped 5 bases and J dropped 4 bases, with 11 bases sitting between them. The chain's CDR3 is CASSPSTVTEAFF. CDR3 nucleotide sequence: TGTGCCAGCAGCCCATCTACAGTCACTGAAGCTTTCTTT.

The CDR3 region has the DNA TGTGCCAGCACGCACAGGGGGACTGAGCAGTTCTTC. The encoded protein is CASTHRGTEQFF. The V call is TRBV6-5, the J call TRBJ2-1, with TRBD1 matching over 8 bases. This CDR3 region has 12 residues. V lost 7 bases to trimming and J lost 9 bases; unmatched junction nucleotides: 5. CDR1 MNHEY and CDR2 SVGAGI come from the germline V gene.

This clone showed up just a few times. The rearrangement joins TRBV4-1 to TRBJ2-5; 7 nucleotides agree with TRBD1. Losses at the gene ends were 0 bases for V and 13 bases for J; bases not matched to a gene: 11. Germline V gene data show CDR1 as MGHRA and CDR2 as YSYEKL. There are 14 residues in the CDR3. The CDR3 region has the DNA TGCGCCAGCAGCCAAGATCTGGGGTCCCGGGACAGGTACTTC. This gives the protein CASSQDLGSRDRYF.

The chain is built from TRBV7-9 and TRBJ2-1, with D perhaps TRBD2 (9 bases). Germline V lookup: CDR1 SEHNR, CDR2 FQNEAQ (reference sequence). The CDR3 covers 19 residues. V gave up 5 bases and J gave up 5 bases, with 28 bases separating them. This CDR3 is CASSTPSGGGRAPNNEQFF. CDR3 in DNA: TGTGCCAGCAGCACCCCCTCAGGGGGCGGGAGGGCCCCTAACAATGAGCAGTTCTTC.

V and J are TRBV6-5 and TRBJ2-5, with 11 nucleotides matching TRBD2. CDR1 and CDR2 (germline): MNHEY, SVGAGI. The CDR3 has 13 amino acids. Losses at the gene ends were 9 bases for V and 2 bases for J; bases not matched to a gene: 2. The CDR3: CASVAGGQETQYF. CDR3 sequence (DNA): TGTGCCAGTGTAGCGGGAGGGCAAGAGACCCAGTACTTC.

The CDR3 sequence: CASSPGLAVAKNIQYF. The CDR3 DNA reads TGTGCCAGCAGCCCGGGGCTAGCGGTAGCCAAAAACATTCAGTACTTC. V usage is TRBV7-9 and J usage is TRBJ2-4, with 7 nucleotides matching TRBD2. The length of the CDR3 is 16 residues. V was clipped by 5 bases and J by 0 bases; unmatched bases: 7. CDR1 is SEHNR and CDR2 is FQNEAQ in the germline V gene (reference sequence).

The gene calls are TRBV6-4 and TRBJ1-1; D is possibly TRBD1 (6 bases). CDR1 is MRHNA, CDR2 SNTAGT, per germline. Trimming removed 5 bases from V and 3 bases from J, with 10 bases in between. This CDR3 is built from 13 residues. The chain's CDR3 is CASSQEGDTEAFF. The CDR3 DNA reads as TGTGCCAGCAGTCAAGAGGGGGACACTGAAGCTTTCTTT.